This is a list of T cell receptor beta chains from one sample in a study of control samples from healthy donors and cancer patients. Clones were sequenced by immunoSEQ multiplex PCR, and TCRdb holds only the in-frame ones, with some missing. Seen here are about 95,000 clones, approximately 93% observed once, and the top ten hold about 0.92%. The sample taken for sequencing was blood. All receptors derive from a woman in her thirties in good health. The CDR3 runs from the conserved cysteine through the conserved F or W. D genes are given only for firm matches. A row's size may be missing; if present it is once, few, many or a size class.

J gene | V gene | D gene | clone size | CDR3 DNA | CDR3 protein
TRBJ2-1 | TRBV7-9 | TRBD1 | few | TGTGCCAGCAGCCCTCCGGGTGGACAGGGACGGGACAATGAGCAGTTCTTC | CASSPPGGQGRDNEQFF
TRBJ2-7 | TRBV10-1 | TRBD2 | - | TGCGCCAGCAGTGTAGGTCCAGCGGGAGCCTACGAGCAGTACTTC | CASSVGPAGAYEQYF
TRBJ2-7 | TRBV30 | TRBD2 | - | TGTGCCTGGAGCGTGGGGGGGGTTTCCTACGAGCAGTACTTC | CAWSVGGVSYEQYF
TRBJ1-2 | TRBV7-2 | - | - | TGTGCCTCAGGGCAGAACTATGGCTACACCTTC | CASGQNYGYTF
TRBJ1-3 | TRBV4-1 | - | - | TGCGCCAGCAGCCAAGATAGGGGGGGCTTTTGGAACACCATATATTTT | CASSQDRGGFWNTIYF
TRBJ2-5 | TRBV6-2/TRBV6-3 | - | - | TGTGCCAGCAGTTACGTGGGGGTAAAAGAGACCCAGTACTTC | CASSYVGVKETQYF
TRBJ1-4 | TRBV12-3/TRBV12-4 | - | - | TGTGCCAGCATCGGGGGTTCTCGGGAAAAACTGTTTTTT | CASIGGSREKLFF
TRBJ1-5 | TRBV18 | - | - | TGTGCCAGCTCACCACAAGATGGGGTAGGCAATCAGCCCCAGCATTTT | CASSPQDGVGNQPQHF
TRBJ2-1 | TRBV6-5 | TRBD1 | - | TGTGCCAGCAGTTACACTGGACAGGGAAAGAATGAGCAGTTCTTC | CASSYTGQGKNEQFF
TRBJ2-1 | TRBV18 | - | - | TGTGCCAGCTCACCAACGGAACTTACGAGTGAGCAGTTCTTC | CASSPTELTSEQFF
TRBJ1-2 | TRBV28 | - | - | TGTGCCAGCGGACAGACTAACTATGGCTACACCTTC | CASGQTNYGYTF
TRBJ2-2 | TRBV29-1 | - | - | TGCAGCGTTGAGATGGGTACCCCTAAACCCCCCGGGGAGCTGTTTTTT | CSVEMGTPKPPGELFF